This T cell receptor (beta chain) was obtained from a study of early T cells in non-severe SARS-CoV-2 infection. Study details: Investigators sequenced bulk RNA drawn from unsorted whole blood, and chains remained unpaired.

This clonotype appeared many times. Antigen unknown. Study conclusions and caveats: Matching with VDJdb favored anti-spike CD8 responses (missing private and CD4 specificities).

Molecules of cDNA were individually given unique molecular identifiers that were attached to them. Via MiXCR, TCRdb re-called the 5' RACE reads, giving one row per CDR3 protein. The sample has more than 40,000 distinct CDR3 sequences; 4% are singletons. The CDR3 sequence is 14 residues long. V lost 4 bases, J lost 3 bases, and 12 bases lay in between. CDR1 SEHNR and CDR2 FQNEAQ come from the germline V gene (reference sequence). The sequenced material came from whole blood. V gene TRBV7-9 combines with J gene TRBJ2-5; no clear D gene. This sequence originates from an adult who was a healthcare worker with PCR-confirmed SARS-CoV-2 infection or an uninfected control (not recorded which). Here the CDR3 DNA reads TGTGCCAGCAGCTCCGTCTGGGATGAAGAGACCCAGTACTTC. Protein sequence: CASSSVWDEETQYF.